Here is one T cell receptor beta chain with its context. Germline lookup yields CDR1 MNHNY and CDR2 SVGAGI (reference sequence). The CDR3 loop spans 13 amino acids. Assay: immunoSEQ multiplex PCR; the TCRdb copy retains only in-frame clones and omits some. The sample consists of about 55,000 clones, around 85% of them appearing once. The sample comes from a study of T cell responses to AZD1222 COVID-19 vaccine. The TCR comes from an adult in good health. Sequenced here: peripheral blood, sampled on day 0 of AZD1222 vaccination. The chain has TRBV6-6 and TRBJ2-3; D may be TRBD1 or TRBD2 (5 bases each). CDR3: CAVGVPSLDTQYF. The CDR3 DNA reads TGTGCGGTGGGGGTACCATCCTTGGATACGCAGTATTTT.